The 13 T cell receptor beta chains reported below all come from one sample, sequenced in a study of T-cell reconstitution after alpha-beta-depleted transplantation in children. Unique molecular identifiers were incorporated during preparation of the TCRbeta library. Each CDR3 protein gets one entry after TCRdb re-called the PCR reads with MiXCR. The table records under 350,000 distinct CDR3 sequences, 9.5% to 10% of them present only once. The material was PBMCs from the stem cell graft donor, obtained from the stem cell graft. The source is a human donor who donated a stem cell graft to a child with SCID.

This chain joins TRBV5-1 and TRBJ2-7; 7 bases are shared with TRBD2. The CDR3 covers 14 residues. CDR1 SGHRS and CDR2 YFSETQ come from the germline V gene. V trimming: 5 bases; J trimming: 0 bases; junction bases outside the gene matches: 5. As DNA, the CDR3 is TGCGCCAGCAGATCCGGGGGGATCTCCTACGAGCAGTACTTC. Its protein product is CASRSGGISYEQYF.

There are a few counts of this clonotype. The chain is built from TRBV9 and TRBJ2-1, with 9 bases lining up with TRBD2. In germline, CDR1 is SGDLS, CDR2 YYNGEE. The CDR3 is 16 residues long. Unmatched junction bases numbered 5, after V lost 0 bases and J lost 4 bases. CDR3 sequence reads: CASSVDSGGPYNEQFF. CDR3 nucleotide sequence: TGTGCCAGCAGCGTAGATAGCGGGGGCCCATACAATGAGCAGTTCTTC. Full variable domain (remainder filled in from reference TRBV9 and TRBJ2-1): DSGVTQTPKHLITATGQRVTLRCSPRSGDLSVYWYQQSLDQGLQFLIQYYNGEERAKGNILERFSAQQFPDLHSELNLSSLELGDSALYFCASSVDSGGPYNEQFFGPGTRLTVL.

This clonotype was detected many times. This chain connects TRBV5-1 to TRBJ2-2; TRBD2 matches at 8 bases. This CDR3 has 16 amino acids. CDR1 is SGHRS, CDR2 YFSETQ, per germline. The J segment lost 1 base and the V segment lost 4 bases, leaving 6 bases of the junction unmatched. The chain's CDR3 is CASSPGLGVNTGELFF. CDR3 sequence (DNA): TGCGCCAGCAGCCCGGGACTAGGGGTGAACACCGGGGAGCTGTTTTTT.

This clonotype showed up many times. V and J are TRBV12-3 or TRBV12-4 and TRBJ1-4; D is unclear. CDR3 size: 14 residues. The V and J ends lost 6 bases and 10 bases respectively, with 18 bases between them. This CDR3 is CASSLREGLGKLFF. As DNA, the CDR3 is TGTGCCAGCAGCCTCCGGGAAGGGCTAGGAAAACTGTTTTTT.

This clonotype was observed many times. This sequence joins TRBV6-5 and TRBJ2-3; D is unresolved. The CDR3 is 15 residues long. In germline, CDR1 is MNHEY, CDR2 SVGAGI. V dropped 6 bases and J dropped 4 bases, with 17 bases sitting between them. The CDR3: CASSASFLVPDTQYF. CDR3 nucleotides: TGTGCCAGCAGCGCATCGTTCCTAGTTCCAGATACGCAGTATTTT.

The CDR3 is CASKAGAGAYNEQFF. The CDR3 bases are TGTGCCAGCAAAGCGGGGGCAGGGGCCTACAATGAGCAGTTCTTC. The J gene is TRBJ2-1, the V gene TRBV6-1; 8 bases are shared with TRBD2. Unmatched junction bases numbered 7, after V lost 7 bases and J lost 2 bases. The germline CDR1 and CDR2 sequences are MNHNS and SASEGT. The CDR3 sequence is 15 residues long.

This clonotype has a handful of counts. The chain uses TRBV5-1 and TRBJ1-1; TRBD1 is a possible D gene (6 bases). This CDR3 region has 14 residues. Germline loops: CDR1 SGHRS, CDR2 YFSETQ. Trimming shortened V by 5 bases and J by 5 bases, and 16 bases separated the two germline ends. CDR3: CASRGEGGRTEAFF. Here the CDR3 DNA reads TGCGCCAGCAGAGGAGAGGGGGGGCGGACTGAAGCTTTCTTT.

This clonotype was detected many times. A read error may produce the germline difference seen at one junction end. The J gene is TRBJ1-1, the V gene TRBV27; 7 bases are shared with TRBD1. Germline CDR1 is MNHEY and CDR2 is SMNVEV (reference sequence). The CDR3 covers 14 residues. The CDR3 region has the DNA TGTGCCAGCAGTTCCCAGGGGGGGAACACTGAAGTTTTCTTT. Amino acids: CASSSQGGNTEVFF.

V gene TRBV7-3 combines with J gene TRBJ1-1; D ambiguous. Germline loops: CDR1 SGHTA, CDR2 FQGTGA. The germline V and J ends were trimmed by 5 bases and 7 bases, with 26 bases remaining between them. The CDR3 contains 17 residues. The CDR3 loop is CASSPFGFAGGGGEAFF. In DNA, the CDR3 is TGTGCCAGCAGCCCCTTTGGTTTTGCGGGCGGAGGAGGTGAAGCTTTCTTT.

The CDR3, as DNA: TGCAGCGTTGCCACGGGTCTAGCGGGGGCTTCCCAGTACTTC. Protein sequence: CSVATGLAGASQYF. The V call is TRBV29-1, the J call TRBJ2-5; TRBD2 matches 10 bases. Germline V gene lookup returns CDR1 SQVTM and CDR2 ANQGSEA. The CDR3 extends over 14 amino acids. V lost 4 bases, J lost 9 bases, and 11 bases stayed unmatched.

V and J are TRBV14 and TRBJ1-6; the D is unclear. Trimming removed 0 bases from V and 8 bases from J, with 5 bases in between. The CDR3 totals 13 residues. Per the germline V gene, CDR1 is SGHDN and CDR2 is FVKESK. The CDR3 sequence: CASSQDLYSPLHF. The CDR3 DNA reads TGTGCCAGCAGCCAAGATCTTTATTCACCCCTCCACTTT.

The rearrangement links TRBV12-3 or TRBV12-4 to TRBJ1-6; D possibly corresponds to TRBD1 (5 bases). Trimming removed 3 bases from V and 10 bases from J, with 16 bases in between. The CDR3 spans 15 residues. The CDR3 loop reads CASSLGPSVGSPLHF. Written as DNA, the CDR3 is TGTGCCAGCAGTTTGGGGCCCTCGGTTGGGTCACCCCTCCACTTT.

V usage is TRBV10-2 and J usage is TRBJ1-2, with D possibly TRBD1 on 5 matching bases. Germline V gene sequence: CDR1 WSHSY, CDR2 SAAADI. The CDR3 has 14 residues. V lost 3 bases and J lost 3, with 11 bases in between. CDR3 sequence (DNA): TGCGCCAGCAGTGACGGGGGTAGGGACTATGGCTACACCTTC. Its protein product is CASSDGGRDYGYTF.